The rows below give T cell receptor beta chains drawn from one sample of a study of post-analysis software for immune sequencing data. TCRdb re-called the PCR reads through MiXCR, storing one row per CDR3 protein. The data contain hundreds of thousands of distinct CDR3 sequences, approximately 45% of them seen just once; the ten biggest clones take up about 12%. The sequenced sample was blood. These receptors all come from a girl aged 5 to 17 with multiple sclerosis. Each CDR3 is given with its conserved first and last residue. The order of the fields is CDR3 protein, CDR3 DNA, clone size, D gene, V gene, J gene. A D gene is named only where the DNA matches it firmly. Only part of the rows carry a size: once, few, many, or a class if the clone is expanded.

cdr3_aa: CASSYGLWGGRTDTQYF
cdr3_nt: TGTGCCAGCAGTTACGGCCTCTGGGGCGGGAGGACAGATACGCAGTATTTT
clone_size: few
d_call: TRBD2
v_call: TRBV6-5
j_call: TRBJ2-3

cdr3_aa: CASIAAGAYNEQFF
cdr3_nt: TGTGCCAGCATTGCCGCGGGGGCGTACAATGAGCAGTTCTTC
clone_size: few
d_call: NA
v_call: TRBV6-5
j_call: TRBJ2-1

cdr3_aa: CASSNSGENIQYF
cdr3_nt: TGTGCCAGCAGCAACAGCGGGGAAAACATTCAGTACTTC
clone_size: few
d_call: TRBD2
v_call: TRBV7-9
j_call: TRBJ2-4

cdr3_aa: CASSPKVSSGANVLTF
cdr3_nt: TGCGCCAGCAGCCCGAAGGTATCCTCTGGGGCCAACGTCCTGACTTTC
clone_size: NA
d_call: NA
v_call: TRBV5-1
j_call: TRBJ2-6

cdr3_aa: CSAIGGGANQPQHF
cdr3_nt: TGCAGTGCTATAGGTGGGGGGGCCAATCAGCCCCAGCATTTT
clone_size: NA
d_call: NA
v_call: TRBV20-1
j_call: TRBJ1-5

cdr3_aa: CASSYSDVSPLHF
cdr3_nt: TGTGCCAGCAGTTACTCGGACGTATCACCCCTCCACTTT
clone_size: few
d_call: NA
v_call: TRBV6-5
j_call: TRBJ1-6

cdr3_aa: CSASLGGGGLGNTIYF
cdr3_nt: TGCAGTGCTAGTCTCGGAGGAGGGGGGCTGGGAAACACCATATATTTT
clone_size: few
d_call: NA
v_call: TRBV20-1
j_call: TRBJ1-3

cdr3_aa: CASSLKQISPLHF
cdr3_nt: TGTGCCAGCAGCTTAAAACAGATTTCACCCCTCCACTTT
clone_size: NA
d_call: NA
v_call: TRBV7-9
j_call: TRBJ1-6

cdr3_aa: CASSPRLAEVRKGETQYF
cdr3_nt: TGTGCCAGCAGCCCCCGCTTAGCGGAGGTTAGGAAAGGAGAGACCCAGTACTTC
clone_size: NA
d_call: NA
v_call: TRBV7-2
j_call: TRBJ2-5

cdr3_aa: CATSRETGTGDGGKNIQYF
cdr3_nt: TGTGCCACCAGCAGAGAAACCGGGACAGGGGATGGAGGCAAAAACATTCAGTACTTC
clone_size: few
d_call: TRBD1
v_call: TRBV15
j_call: TRBJ2-4

cdr3_aa: CASSKGVVWEWNNEQFF
cdr3_nt: TGTGCCAGCAGTAAAGGGGTTGTCTGGGAGTGGAACAATGAGCAGTTCTTC
clone_size: few
d_call: NA
v_call: TRBV28
j_call: TRBJ2-1

cdr3_aa: CASSLGDGYDEQYF
cdr3_nt: TGCGCCAGCAGCTTGGGGGACGGGTATGACGAGCAGTACTTC
clone_size: many
d_call: NA
v_call: TRBV5-1
j_call: TRBJ2-7

cdr3_aa: CASRLGLAGGHNEQFF
cdr3_nt: TGTGCCAGCAGACTCGGACTAGCGGGAGGGCATAATGAGCAGTTCTTC
clone_size: few
d_call: TRBD2
v_call: TRBV12-3/TRBV12-4
j_call: TRBJ2-1

cdr3_aa: CRASGEGYGYTF
cdr3_nt: TGCAGGGCTTCAGGGGAGGGCTATGGCTACACCTTC
clone_size: NA
d_call: NA
v_call: TRBV20-1
j_call: TRBJ1-2

cdr3_aa: CASSLPGLAGEPSTTDTQYF
cdr3_nt: TGTGCCAGCAGCTTACCGGGACTAGCGGGAGAACCGTCAACCACAGATACGCAGTATTTT
clone_size: few
d_call: TRBD2
v_call: TRBV2
j_call: TRBJ2-3

cdr3_aa: CASSRRRAGGHNEQFF
cdr3_nt: TGTGCCAGCAGCCGACGACGAGCGGGAGGCCACAATGAGCAGTTCTTC
clone_size: once
d_call: TRBD2
v_call: TRBV11-1
j_call: TRBJ2-1

cdr3_aa: CSAIPGTASYEQYF
cdr3_nt: TGCAGCGCCATTCCCGGGACGGCTTCCTACGAGCAGTACTTC
clone_size: NA
d_call: NA
v_call: TRBV29-1
j_call: TRBJ2-7

cdr3_aa: CASGRDASYNEQFF
cdr3_nt: TGTGCCAGCGGACGGGACGCCTCCTACAATGAGCAGTTCTTC
clone_size: few
d_call: NA
v_call: TRBV11-2
j_call: TRBJ2-1

cdr3_aa: CASGGLAGGDTDTQYF
cdr3_nt: TGTGCCAGCGGGGGACTAGCGGGAGGGGACACAGATACGCAGTATTTT
clone_size: NA
d_call: TRBD2
v_call: TRBV5-4
j_call: TRBJ2-3

cdr3_aa: CSAPWTGRGGELFF
cdr3_nt: TGCAGTGCCCCATGGACAGGACGGGGCGGGGAGCTGTTTTTT
clone_size: NA
d_call: TRBD1
v_call: TRBV20-1
j_call: TRBJ2-2

cdr3_aa: CSVDVTGGNEKLFF
cdr3_nt: TGCAGCGTTGACGTGACAGGGGGAAATGAAAAACTGTTTTTT
clone_size: few
d_call: TRBD1
v_call: TRBV29-1
j_call: TRBJ1-4

cdr3_aa: CASSLTGGSDNEQFF
cdr3_nt: TGTGCCAGCAGCTTAACCGGGGGCTCCGACAATGAGCAGTTCTTC
clone_size: few
d_call: NA
v_call: TRBV12-3/TRBV12-4
j_call: TRBJ2-1